The clone carrying this T cell receptor (beta chain) was seen at least ten times. No antigen is known for it. This record belongs to a study of T cell repertoires in cytomegalovirus infection. Overall study findings and caveats: It was HLA-C-restricted CMV-specific TCR beta clonotypes that dominated the response ex vivo.

MiXCR, applied by TCRdb to the reads, yields one record per CDR3 protein. The sample comprises 290,000 or so distinct CDR3 sequences, about 23% of which are singletons, and around 14% rests with the top ten. This CDR3 region has 13 residues. The V end lost 1 base, the J end lost 6 bases, and 6 bases lay between the germline ends. In germline, CDR1 is SEHNR, CDR2 FQNEAQ (reference sequence). J is TRBJ1-4 and V is TRBV7-9; D remains unclear. This TCR was recovered from a human donor in good health (CMV status not recorded). Some clones in this sample may be carry-over from other donors' samples. The sample taken for sequencing was PBMCs. CDR3 DNA sequence: TGTGCCAGCAGCTTAGTGGCCTATGAAAAACTGTTTTTT. Translation: CASSLVAYEKLFF.